These T cell receptor beta chains were read from a single sample in a study of blood T cells in healthy people across ages. TCRdb used MiXCR to reprocess the 5' RACE reads, holding one entry per CDR3 protein. The sample lists hundreds of thousands of distinct CDR3 sequences; around 25% were seen once. These data are also associated with another study on T cells of mothers and their children.

Sequencing input: blood. The receptors here all came from a boy younger than 18 in good health. Both conserved end residues are part of each CDR3. A D gene is named only where the DNA matches it firmly. Some rows have no size entry. The others give once, few or many, or a class for an expanded clone.

>once|TRBJ2-1|TRBD2|TRBV6-4
CASSEGEAGPCQFF
TGTGCCAGCAGTGAAGGGGAAGCGGGACCATGCCAGTTCTTC
>-|TRBJ2-1|TRBD2|TRBV2
CASSGLAGGHNEQFF
TGTGCCAGCAGTGGTCTTGCGGGAGGCCACAATGAGCAGTTCTTC
>few|TRBJ1-2|-|TRBV10-3
CAIKRDTGYTF
TGTGCCATCAAGAGGGACACTGGCTACACCTTC
>-|TRBJ1-3|-|TRBV29-1
CSVRGRTSSGNTIYF
TGCAGCGTTAGGGGTCGGACCTCCTCTGGAAACACCATATATTTT
>-|TRBJ1-2|-|TRBV12-3/TRBV12-4
CASSSGAARGYTF
TGTGCCAGCAGTTCTGGAGCCGCGCGCGGCTACACCTTC
>-|TRBJ2-5|-|TRBV3-1
CASSQAEETQYF
TGTGCCAGCAGCCAAGCAGAAGAGACCCAGTACTTC
>-|TRBJ2-7|-|TRBV12-3/TRBV12-4
CASSYTGTPAYEQYF
TGTGCCAGCAGTTACACCGGGACCCCAGCCTACGAGCAGTACTTC
>few|TRBJ2-7|TRBD2|TRBV12-3/TRBV12-4
CASSSGLAGLYEQYF
TGTGCCAGCAGTTCGGGGCTAGCGGGACTATACGAGCAGTACTTC
>-|TRBJ2-1|-|TRBV24-1
CATRATGYNNEQFF
TGTGCCACCAGGGCGACAGGCTACAACAATGAGCAGTTCTTC
>-|TRBJ2-1|-|TRBV30
CAWTVSGEQFF
TGTGCCTGGACAGTAAGTGGTGAGCAGTTCTTC
>few|TRBJ1-6|-|TRBV5-1
CASSLELGASYNSPLHF
TGCGCCAGCAGCTTGGAACTGGGAGCCTCCTATAATTCACCCCTCCACTTT
>-|TRBJ1-3|-|TRBV5-1
CARIQMDSGNTIYF
TGCGCCAGGATACAGATGGACTCTGGAAACACCATATATTTT
>few|TRBJ1-2|TRBD1|TRBV12-3/TRBV12-4
CASSFGQGVRGYTF
TGTGCCAGCAGTTTCGGGCAGGGGGTTCGTGGCTACACCTTC